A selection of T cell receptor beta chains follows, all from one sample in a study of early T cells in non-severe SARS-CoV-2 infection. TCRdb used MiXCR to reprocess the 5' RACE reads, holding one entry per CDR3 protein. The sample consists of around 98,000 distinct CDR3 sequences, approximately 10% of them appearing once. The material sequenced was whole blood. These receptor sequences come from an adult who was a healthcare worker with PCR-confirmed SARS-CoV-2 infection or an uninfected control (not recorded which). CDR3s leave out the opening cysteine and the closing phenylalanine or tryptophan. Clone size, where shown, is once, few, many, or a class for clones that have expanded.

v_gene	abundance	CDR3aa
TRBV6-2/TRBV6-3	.	ASREDGNTEAF
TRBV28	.	ASRPTTELDGYT
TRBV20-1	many	SAAGQQETQY
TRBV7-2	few	ASSPLGEQF
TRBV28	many	ASTGSLETQY
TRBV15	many	ATSSDSPLH
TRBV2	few	ASRQGGYGYT
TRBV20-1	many	SARSTGDNYGYT
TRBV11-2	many	ASSLTPRGAGETQY
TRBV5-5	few	ASSQLWTRSDEQY
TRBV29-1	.	SVQRGPNEKLF
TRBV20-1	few	SALGQAEETQY
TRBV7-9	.	ASSSGVHQPQH
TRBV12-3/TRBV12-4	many	ASSLGSWELF
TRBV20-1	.	SASRGGTEKLF
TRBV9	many	ASSPHAAPDNEQF
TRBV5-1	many	ASRGIPSYEQY
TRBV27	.	ASSPKTGEKLF
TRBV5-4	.	ASSLAVFPYEQY
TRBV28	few	ASKSYEQY
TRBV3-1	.	ASSHHGANTEAF
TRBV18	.	ASSPPTGKLQNIQY
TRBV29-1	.	SVEDGGGARKAF
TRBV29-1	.	SVWGGTNTEAF
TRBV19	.	ASRNRASSWDEQY
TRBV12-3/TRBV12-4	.	ASSIPGGTTDTQY
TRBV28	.	ASSSPGVGEKLF
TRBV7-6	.	ASSRDRGLQPQH
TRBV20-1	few	SARAGLANYEQY
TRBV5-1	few	ASSSGQPLEQY
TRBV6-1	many	ASIWDRVADTQY
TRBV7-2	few	ASSSLWDREETQY
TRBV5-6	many	ASSQRSPQSSYNSPLH
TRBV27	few	ASSRTSPYNSPLH
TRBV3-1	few	ASSQGTGPPYEQY
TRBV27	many	ASSFSGQGASYEQY
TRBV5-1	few	ASSQMTSGGPTDTQY
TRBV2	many	ASSVTPGTDNSPLH